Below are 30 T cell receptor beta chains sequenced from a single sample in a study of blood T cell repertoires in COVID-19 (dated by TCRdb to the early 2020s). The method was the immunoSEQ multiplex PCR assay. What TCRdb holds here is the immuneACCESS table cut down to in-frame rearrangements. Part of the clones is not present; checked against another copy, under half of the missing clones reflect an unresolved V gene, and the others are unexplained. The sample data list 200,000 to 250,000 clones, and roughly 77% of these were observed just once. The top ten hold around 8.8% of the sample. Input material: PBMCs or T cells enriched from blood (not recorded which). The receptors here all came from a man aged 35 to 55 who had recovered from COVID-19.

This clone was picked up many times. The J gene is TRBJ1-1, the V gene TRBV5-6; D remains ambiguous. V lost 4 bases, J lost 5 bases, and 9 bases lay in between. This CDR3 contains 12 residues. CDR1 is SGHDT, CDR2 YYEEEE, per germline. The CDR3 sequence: CASSPPRTEAFF. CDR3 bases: TGTGCCAGCAGCCCCCCCAGAACTGAAGCTTTCTTT.

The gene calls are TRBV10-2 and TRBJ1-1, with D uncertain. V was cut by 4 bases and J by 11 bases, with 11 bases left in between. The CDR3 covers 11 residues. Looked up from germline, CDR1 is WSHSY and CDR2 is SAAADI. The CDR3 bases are TGCGCCAGCAGTGGGACTCTGGGCGCTTTCTTT. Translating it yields CASSGTLGAFF.

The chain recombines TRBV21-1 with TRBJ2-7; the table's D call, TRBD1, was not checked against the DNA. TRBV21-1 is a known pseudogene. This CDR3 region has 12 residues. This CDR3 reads CASSKVQGKGYF. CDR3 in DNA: TGTGCCAGCAGCAAAGTTCAGGGGAAGGGGTACTTC.

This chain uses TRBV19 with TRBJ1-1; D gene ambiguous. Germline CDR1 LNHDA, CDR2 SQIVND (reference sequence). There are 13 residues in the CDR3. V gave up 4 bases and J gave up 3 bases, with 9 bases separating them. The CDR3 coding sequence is TGTGCCAGTAGTACCAGGAGGGACACTGAAGCTTTCTTT. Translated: CASSTRRDTEAFF.

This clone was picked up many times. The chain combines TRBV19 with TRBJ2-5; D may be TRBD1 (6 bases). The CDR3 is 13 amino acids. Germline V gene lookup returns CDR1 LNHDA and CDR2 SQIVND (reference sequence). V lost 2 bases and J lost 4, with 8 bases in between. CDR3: CASSIRGSETQYF. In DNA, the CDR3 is TGTGCCAGTAGTATAAGGGGGTCAGAGACCCAGTACTTC.

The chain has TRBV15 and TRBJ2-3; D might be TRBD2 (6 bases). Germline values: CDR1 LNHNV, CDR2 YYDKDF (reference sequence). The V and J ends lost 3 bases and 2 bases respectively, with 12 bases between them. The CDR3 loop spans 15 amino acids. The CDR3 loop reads CATSRKSGDTDTQYF. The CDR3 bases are TGTGCCACCAGCAGGAAATCGGGGGACACAGATACGCAGTATTTT. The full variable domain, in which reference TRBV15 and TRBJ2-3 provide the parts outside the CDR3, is DAMVIQNPRYQVTQFGKPVTLSCSQTLNHNVMYWYQQKSSQAPKLLFHYYDKDFNNEADTPDNFQSRRPNTSFCFLDIRSPGLGDTAMYLCATSRKSGDTDTQYFGPGTRLTVL.

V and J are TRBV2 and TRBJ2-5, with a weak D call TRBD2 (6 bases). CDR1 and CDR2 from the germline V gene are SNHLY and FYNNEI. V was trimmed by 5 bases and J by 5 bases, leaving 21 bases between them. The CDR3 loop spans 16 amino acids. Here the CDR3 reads CASSFPTTSWEETQYF. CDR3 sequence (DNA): TGTGCCAGCAGTTTCCCGACGACTAGTTGGGAGGAGACCCAGTACTTC.

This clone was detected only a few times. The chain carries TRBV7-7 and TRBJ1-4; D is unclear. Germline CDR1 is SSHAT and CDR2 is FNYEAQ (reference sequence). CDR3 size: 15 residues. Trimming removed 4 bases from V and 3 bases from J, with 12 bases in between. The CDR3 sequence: CASSYSPGSNEKLFF. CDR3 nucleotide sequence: TGTGCCAGCAGCTACTCCCCGGGATCTAATGAAAAACTGTTTTTT. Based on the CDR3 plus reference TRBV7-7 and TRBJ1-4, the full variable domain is GAGVSQSPRYKVTKRGQDVTLRCDPISSHATLYWYQQALGQGPEFLTYFNYEAQPDKSGLPSDRFSAERPEGSISTLTIQRTEQRDSAMYRCASSYSPGSNEKLFFGSGTQLSVL.

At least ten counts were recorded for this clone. The CDR3 region is CASSLQETQYF. As DNA, the CDR3 is TGTGCCAGCAGCCTCCAAGAGACCCAGTACTTC. This chain joins TRBV6-6 and TRBJ2-5; no clear D. V lost 6 bases and J 1 base, leaving 3 bases between the germline ends. This CDR3 region has 11 residues. Germline V gene sequence: CDR1 MNHNY, CDR2 SVGAGI (reference sequence).

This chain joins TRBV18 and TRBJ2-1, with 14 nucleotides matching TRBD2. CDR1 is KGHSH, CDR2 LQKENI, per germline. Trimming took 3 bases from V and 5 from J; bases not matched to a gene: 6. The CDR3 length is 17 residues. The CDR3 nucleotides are TGTGCCAGCTCACCCGGGACTAGCGGGGGAGGCGACAATGAGCAGTTCTTC. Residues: CASSPGTSGGGDNEQFF.

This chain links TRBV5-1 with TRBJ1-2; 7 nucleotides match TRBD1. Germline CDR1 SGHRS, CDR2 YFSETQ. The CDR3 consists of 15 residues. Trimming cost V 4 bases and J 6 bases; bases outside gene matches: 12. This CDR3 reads CASSPGQTGSDGYTF. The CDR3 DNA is TGCGCCAGCAGCCCCGGCCAGACAGGGTCGGATGGCTACACCTTC. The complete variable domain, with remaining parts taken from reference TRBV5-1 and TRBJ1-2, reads KAGVTQTPRYLIKTRGQQVTLSCSPISGHRSVSWYQQTPGQGLQFLFEYFSETQRNKGNFPGRFSGRQFSNSRSEMNVSTLELGDSALYLCASSPGQTGSDGYTFGSGTRLTVV.

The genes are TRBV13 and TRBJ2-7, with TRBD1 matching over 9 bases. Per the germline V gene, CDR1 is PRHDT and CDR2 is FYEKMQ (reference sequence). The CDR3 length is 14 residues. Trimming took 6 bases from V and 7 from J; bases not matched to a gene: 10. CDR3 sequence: CASRYYGTGKEQYF. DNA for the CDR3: TGTGCCAGCAGATACTACGGGACAGGGAAAGAGCAGTACTTC.

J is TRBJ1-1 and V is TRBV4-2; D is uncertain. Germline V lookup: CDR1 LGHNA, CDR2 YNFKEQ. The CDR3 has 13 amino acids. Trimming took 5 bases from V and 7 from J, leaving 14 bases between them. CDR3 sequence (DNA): TGTGCCAGCAGCGCCCCTCCGGTGAGTGAAGCTTTCTTT. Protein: CASSAPPVSEAFF.

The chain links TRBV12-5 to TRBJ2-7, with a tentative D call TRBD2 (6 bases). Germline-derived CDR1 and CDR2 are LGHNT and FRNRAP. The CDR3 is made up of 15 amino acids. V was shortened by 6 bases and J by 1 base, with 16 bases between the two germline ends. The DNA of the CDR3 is TGTGCTAGTGGACAAGTGGGACTGTCGTCCTACGAGCAGTACTTC. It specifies CASGQVGLSSYEQYF.

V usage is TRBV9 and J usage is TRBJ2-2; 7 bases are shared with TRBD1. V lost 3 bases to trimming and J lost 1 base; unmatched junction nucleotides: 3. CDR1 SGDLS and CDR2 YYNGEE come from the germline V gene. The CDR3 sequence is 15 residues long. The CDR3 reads CASSAWTGNTGELFF. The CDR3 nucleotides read TGTGCCAGCAGCGCTTGGACAGGGAACACCGGGGAGCTGTTTTTT.

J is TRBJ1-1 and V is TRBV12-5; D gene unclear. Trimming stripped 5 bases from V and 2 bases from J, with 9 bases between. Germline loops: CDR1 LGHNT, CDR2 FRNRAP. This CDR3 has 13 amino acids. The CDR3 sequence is CASGPEPNTEAFF. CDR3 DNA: TGTGCTAGTGGTCCAGAACCAAACACTGAAGCTTTCTTT.

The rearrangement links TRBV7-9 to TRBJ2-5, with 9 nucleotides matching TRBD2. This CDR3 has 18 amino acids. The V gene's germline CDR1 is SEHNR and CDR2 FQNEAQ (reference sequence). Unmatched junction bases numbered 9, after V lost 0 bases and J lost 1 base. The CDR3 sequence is CASSLASRSGRTQETQYF. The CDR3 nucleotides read TGTGCCAGCAGCTTAGCTTCTAGAAGCGGGAGGACCCAAGAGACCCAGTACTTC. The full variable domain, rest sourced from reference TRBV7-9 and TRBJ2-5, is DTGVSQNPRHKITKRGQNVTFRCDPISEHNRLYWYRQTLGQGPEFLTYFQNEAQLEKSRLLSDRFSAERPKGSFSTLEIQRTEQGDSAMYLCASSLASRSGRTQETQYFGPGTRLLVL.

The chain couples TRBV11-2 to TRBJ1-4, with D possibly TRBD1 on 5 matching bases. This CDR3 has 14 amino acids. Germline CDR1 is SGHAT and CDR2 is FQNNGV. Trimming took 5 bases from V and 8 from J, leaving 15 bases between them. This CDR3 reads CASSPGGAYEKLFF. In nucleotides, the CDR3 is TGTGCCAGCAGCCCCGGGGGAGCGTACGAAAAACTGTTTTTT.

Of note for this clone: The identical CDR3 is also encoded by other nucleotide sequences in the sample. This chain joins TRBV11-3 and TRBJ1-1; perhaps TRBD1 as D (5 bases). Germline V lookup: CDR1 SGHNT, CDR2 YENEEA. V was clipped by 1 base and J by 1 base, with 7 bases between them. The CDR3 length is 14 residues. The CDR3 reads CASSLGQGNTEAFF. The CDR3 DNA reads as TGTGCCAGCAGCTTAGGCCAGGGGAACACTGAAGCTTTCTTT. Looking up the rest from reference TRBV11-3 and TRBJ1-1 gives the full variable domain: EAGVVQSPRYKIIEKKQPVAFWCNPISGHNTLYWYLQNLGQGPELLIRYENEEAVDDSQLPKDRFSAERLKGVDSTLKIQPAELGDSAVYLCASSLGQGNTEAFFGQGTRLTVV.

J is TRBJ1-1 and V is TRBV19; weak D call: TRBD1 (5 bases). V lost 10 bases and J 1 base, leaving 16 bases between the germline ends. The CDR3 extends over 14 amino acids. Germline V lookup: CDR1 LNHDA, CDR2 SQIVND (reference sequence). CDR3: CATNVRGRNTEAFF. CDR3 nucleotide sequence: TGTGCCACTAACGTAAGGGGTCGGAACACTGAAGCTTTCTTT.

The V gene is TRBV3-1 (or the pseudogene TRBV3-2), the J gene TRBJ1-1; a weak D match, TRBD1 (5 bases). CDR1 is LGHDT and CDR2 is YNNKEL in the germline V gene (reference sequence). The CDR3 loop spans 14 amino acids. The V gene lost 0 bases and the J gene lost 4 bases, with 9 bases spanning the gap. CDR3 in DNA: TGTGCCAGCAGCCAAGATACCCAGGGCACTGAAGCTTTCTTT. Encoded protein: CASSQDTQGTEAFF.

The DNA of the CDR3 is TGTGCCAGTAGTATAGTAGAGAGGATTAGGGGCACTGAAGCTTTCTTT. The encoded protein is CASSIVERIRGTEAFF. The chain links TRBV19 to TRBJ1-1, with a possible D match to TRBD1 (5 bases). Trimming shortened V by 1 base and J by 4 bases, and 16 bases separated the two germline ends. This CDR3 has 16 residues. Germline CDR1 is LNHDA and CDR2 is SQIVND (reference sequence).

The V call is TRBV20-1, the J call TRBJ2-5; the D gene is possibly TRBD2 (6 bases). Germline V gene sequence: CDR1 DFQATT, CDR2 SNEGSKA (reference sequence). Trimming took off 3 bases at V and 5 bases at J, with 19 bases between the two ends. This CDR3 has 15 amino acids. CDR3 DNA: TGCAGTGCTAGTCTGTACGGGAGAGGTGGTGAGACCCAGTACTTC. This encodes CSASLYGRGGETQYF.

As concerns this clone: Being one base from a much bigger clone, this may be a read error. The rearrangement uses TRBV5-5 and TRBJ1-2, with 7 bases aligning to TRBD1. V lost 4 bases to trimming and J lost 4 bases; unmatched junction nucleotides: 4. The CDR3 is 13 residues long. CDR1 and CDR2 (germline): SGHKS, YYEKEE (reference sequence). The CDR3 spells CASSPGQLYGYTF. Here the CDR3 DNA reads TGTGCCAGCAGCCCGGGACAGCTCTATGGCTACACCTTC.

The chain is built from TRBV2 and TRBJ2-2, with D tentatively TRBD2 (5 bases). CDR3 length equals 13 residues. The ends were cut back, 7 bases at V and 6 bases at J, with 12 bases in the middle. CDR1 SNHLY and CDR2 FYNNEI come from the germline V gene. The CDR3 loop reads CASKRDAAGELFF. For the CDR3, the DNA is TGTGCCAGCAAGAGGGATGCGGCCGGGGAGCTGTTTTTT. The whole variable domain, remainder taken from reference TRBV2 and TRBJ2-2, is EPEVTQTPSHQVTQMGQEVILRCVPISNHLYFYWYRQILGQKVEFLVSFYNNEISEKSEIFDDQFSVERPDGSNFTLKIRSTKLEDSAMYFCASKRDAAGELFFGEGSRLTVL.

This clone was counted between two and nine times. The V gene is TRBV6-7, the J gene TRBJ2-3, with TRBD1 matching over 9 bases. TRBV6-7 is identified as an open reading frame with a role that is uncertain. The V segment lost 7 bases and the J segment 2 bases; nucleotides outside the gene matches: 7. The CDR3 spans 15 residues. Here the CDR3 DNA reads TGTGCCAGCACCTACAGGGGGCATTTCACAGATACGCAGTATTTT. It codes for CASTYRGHFTDTQYF.

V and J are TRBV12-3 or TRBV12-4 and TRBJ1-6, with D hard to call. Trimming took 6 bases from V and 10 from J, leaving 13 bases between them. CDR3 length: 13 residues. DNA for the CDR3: TGTGCCAGCAGCTCCGAGAGGGCGTCACCCCTCCACTTT. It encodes CASSSERASPLHF.

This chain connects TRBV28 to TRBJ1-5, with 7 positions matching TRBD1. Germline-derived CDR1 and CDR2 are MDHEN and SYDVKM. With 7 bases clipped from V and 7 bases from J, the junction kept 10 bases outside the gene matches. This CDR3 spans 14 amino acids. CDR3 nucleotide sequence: TGTGCCAGCAAACGAGGGGGCTCGGGGCAGCCCCAGCATTTT. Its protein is CASKRGGSGQPQHF.

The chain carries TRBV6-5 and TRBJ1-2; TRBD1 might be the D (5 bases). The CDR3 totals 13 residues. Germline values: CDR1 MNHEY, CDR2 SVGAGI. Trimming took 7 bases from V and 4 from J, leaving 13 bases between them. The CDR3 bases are TGTGCCAGCACCCGGCAGGGTTTCTATGGCTACACCTTC. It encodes CASTRQGFYGYTF.

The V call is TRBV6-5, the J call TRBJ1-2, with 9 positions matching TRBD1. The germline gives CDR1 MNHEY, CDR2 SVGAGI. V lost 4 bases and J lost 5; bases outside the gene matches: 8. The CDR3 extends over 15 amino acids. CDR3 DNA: TGTGCCAGCAGTTCCGGGACAGGGTATCGGTATGGCTACACCTTC. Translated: CASSSGTGYRYGYTF.